One and the same sample provided the 10 T cell receptor beta chains below, sequenced in a study of OX40 agonist ivuxolimab in advanced cancers. Data came from immunoSEQ multiplex PCR; TCRdb stores just in-frame clones and leaves some out. This table holds about 82,000 clones, 85% to 90% found once. The source was CD4+ or CD8+ T cells sorted from blood, collected in a trial of the OX40 agonist ivuxolimab. Every receptor here comes from an adult with an advanced solid tumor such as melanoma, head and neck, liver or kidney cancer.

Only one count was recorded for this clone. Within the sample, other DNA sequences also encode this same CDR3. This chain connects TRBV2 to TRBJ2-7; D is unclear. Germline lookup yields CDR1 SNHLY and CDR2 FYNNEI. V was trimmed by 0 bases and J by 1 base, leaving 1 base between them. The CDR3 is made up of 12 amino acids. The CDR3 DNA reads TGTGCCAGCAGTGAAGCATCCTACGAGCAGTACTTC. It yields the protein CASSEASYEQYF.

This clone was found a few times. V usage is TRBV29-1 and J usage is TRBJ1-1; perhaps TRBD1 as D (6 bases). Between the trimmed V and J ends, which lost 6 bases and 8 bases, there was a span of 19 bases. Germline CDR1 SQVTM, CDR2 ANQGSEA. This CDR3 is built from 13 residues. DNA for the CDR3: TGCAGCGTGATAGGGCAGGGGATTTCCGAAGCTTTCTTT. Protein product: CSVIGQGISEAFF.

The chain combines TRBV29-1 with TRBJ2-1; D may be TRBD2 (6 bases). Germline lookup yields CDR1 SQVTM and CDR2 ANQGSEA. V lost 4 bases and J 1 base, leaving 14 bases between the germline ends. The CDR3 contains 15 residues. CDR3 residues: CSVVGGSHSYNEQFF. As DNA, the CDR3 is TGCAGCGTTGTAGGAGGGAGTCATTCCTACAATGAGCAGTTCTTC.

The rearrangement links TRBV14 to TRBJ1-2, with 8 bases matching TRBD1. V lost 1 base and J lost 9; bases outside the gene matches: 10. There are 15 residues in the CDR3. Germline V CDR1 and CDR2: SGHDN, FVKESK. CDR3 region: CASSQAGTGSKSYTF. The CDR3 DNA follows: TGTGCCAGCAGCCAAGCCGGGACAGGATCTAAGAGCTACACCTTC.

The chain links TRBV19 to TRBJ1-2; D unclear. The CDR3 spans 13 residues. V lost 4 bases and J lost 7, with 13 bases in between. Looked up from germline, CDR1 is LNHDA and CDR2 is SQIVND (reference sequence). CDR3 sequence: CASSRGDTLGYTF. CDR3 DNA: TGTGCCAGTAGTAGAGGAGACACCCTTGGCTACACCTTC.

The CDR3 loop reads CASSLVGGNEKLFF. The DNA for the CDR3 is TGCGCCAGCAGCTTGGTTGGGGGGAATGAAAAACTGTTTTTT. The chain carries TRBV5-1 and TRBJ1-4, with D possibly being TRBD1 (5 bases). The CDR3 loop spans 14 amino acids. Trimming stripped 0 bases from V and 5 bases from J, with 8 bases between. CDR1 is SGHRS and CDR2 is YFSETQ in the germline V gene.

CDR3 in DNA: TGCGCCAGCAGCTTGGAACAGCGGTGGTACTTC. The encoded protein is CASSLEQRWYF. The genes are TRBV5-1 and TRBJ2-5; D perhaps matches TRBD2 (5 bases). From germline, CDR1 is SGHRS and CDR2 YFSETQ. V dropped 0 bases and J dropped 13 bases, with 10 bases sitting between them. The CDR3 length is 11 residues.

The chain employs TRBV6-1 and TRBJ1-5; D unclear. Germline lookup yields CDR1 MNHNS and CDR2 SASEGT. Trimming removed 1 base at V and 7 bases at J, with 8 bases between. The CDR3 loop spans 13 amino acids. The CDR3 nucleotides are TGTGCCAGCAGTGAAGTGTTTGGGCAGCCCCAGCATTTT. Residues: CASSEVFGQPQHF.

The V gene is TRBV6-6, the J gene TRBJ1-4; D call uncertain. The CDR3 covers 13 residues. The V and J ends lost 6 bases and 3 bases respectively, with 8 bases between them. Germline CDR1 and CDR2: MNHNY and SVGAGI (reference sequence). The CDR3 loop is CASSFRSNEKLFF. In nucleotides, the CDR3 is TGTGCCAGCAGCTTCAGGTCTAATGAAAAACTGTTTTTT.

The gene calls are TRBV4-2 and TRBJ2-3; D possibly corresponds to TRBD2 (7 bases). Trimming took 0 bases from V and 2 from J, leaving 18 bases between them. Germline CDR1 LGHNA, CDR2 YNFKEQ. The CDR3 sequence is 18 residues long. CDR3 sequence: CASSQERGASGNTDTQYF. The CDR3 nucleotides read TGTGCCAGCAGCCAAGAACGGGGGGCTAGCGGTAACACAGATACGCAGTATTTT.